The 30 T cell receptor beta chains below all came from one sample that was sequenced in a study of blood T cell repertoires in COVID-19 (dated by TCRdb to the early 2020s). The method behind the library was the immunoSEQ multiplex PCR assay. In its TCRdb copy, this immuneACCESS table keeps in-frame sequences only and misses some clones. Where compared with another copy, unresolved V genes explain less than half of these, and the others have no known cause. The sample has 450,000 to 600,000 clones on record, approximately 90% of them singletons. The ten biggest clones cover approximately 0.7% of the sample. Sequencing input: PBMCs or T cells enriched from blood (not recorded which). The receptors shown here come from a woman aged 18-35 years who had recovered from COVID-19.

The chain links TRBV7-9 to TRBJ2-1; D gene ambiguous. The V end was cut by 5 bases, the J end by 0 bases, with 8 bases between. Germline CDR1 reads SEHNR; CDR2 reads FQNEAQ (reference sequence). The CDR3 loop spans 14 amino acids. DNA of the CDR3: TGTGCCAGCAGCGGAGATAGCTCCTACAATGAGCAGTTCTTC. As protein: CASSGDSSYNEQFF.

V and J are TRBV19 and TRBJ2-3, with D possibly TRBD1 on 5 matching bases. This CDR3 is 13 amino acids long. In germline, CDR1 is LNHDA, CDR2 SQIVND (reference sequence). The V end lost 0 bases, the J end lost 8 bases, and 9 bases lay between the germline ends. CDR3 loop: CASSIEIRGTQYF. CDR3 nucleotide sequence: TGTGCCAGTAGTATAGAAATAAGGGGTACGCAGTATTTT.

The genes are TRBV7-2 and TRBJ2-1; 8 bases are a match to TRBD2. Germline V gene data show CDR1 as SGHTA and CDR2 as FQGNSA. The CDR3 loop spans 15 amino acids. J lost 8 bases, V lost 3 bases, and 9 bases had no gene match. The CDR3 sequence is CASSLGTGGPYEQFF. The CDR3 DNA sequence: TGTGCCAGCAGCTTGGGAACGGGGGGGCCGTATGAGCAGTTCTTC.

This chain connects TRBV7-9 to TRBJ1-2; possible D gene TRBD1, 6 bases. V lost 3 bases and J 0 bases, leaving 14 bases between the germline ends. CDR3 length equals 16 residues. Per germline, CDR1 SEHNR and CDR2 FQNEAQ (reference sequence). CDR3 sequence (DNA): TGTGCCAGCAGCTTCACCCGACAGGACGCTAACTATGGCTACACCTTC. As protein: CASSFTRQDANYGYTF.

This sequence joins TRBV18 and TRBJ1-1; D is perhaps TRBD1 (6 bases). Trimming took 8 bases from V and 5 from J, leaving 15 bases between them. The CDR3 loop spans 13 amino acids. CDR1 is KGHSH, CDR2 LQKENI, per germline. The CDR3 region is CASRRQEGTEAFF. The CDR3 DNA is TGTGCCAGCCGACGACAGGAAGGAACTGAAGCTTTCTTT.

This chain connects TRBV2 to TRBJ1-2; maybe TRBD1 (5 bases). V lost 7 bases and J 4 bases, leaving 13 bases between the germline ends. Germline V CDR1 and CDR2: SNHLY, FYNNEI. This CDR3 spans 13 amino acids. CDR3 DNA sequence: TGTGCCAGCACCCCAGGGCTGGGCTATGGCTACACCTTC. Its translation is CASTPGLGYGYTF.

This sequence joins TRBV7-9 and TRBJ1-1, with 7 positions matching TRBD1. V lost 2 bases to trimming and J lost 8 bases; unmatched junction nucleotides: 8. CDR1 is SEHNR and CDR2 is FQNEAQ in the germline V gene (reference sequence). The CDR3 sequence is 14 residues long. The CDR3 DNA reads TGTGCCAGCAGCTTAAAGGGGGCAGGGTACGAAGCTTTCTTT. It is translated as CASSLKGAGYEAFF. Combining the CDR3 with reference TRBV7-9 and TRBJ1-1 gives the whole variable domain DTGVSQNPRHKITKRGQNVTFRCDPISEHNRLYWYRQTLGQGPEFLTYFQNEAQLEKSRLLSDRFSAERPKGSFSTLEIQRTEQGDSAMYLCASSLKGAGYEAFFGQGTRLTVV.

The gene calls are TRBV19 and TRBJ1-5; 9 nucleotides agree with TRBD1. CDR3 length: 15 residues. After removal of 5 bases from V and 5 bases from J, the junction contained 7 bases not matched to a gene. Per the germline V gene, CDR1 is LNHDA and CDR2 is SQIVND (reference sequence). The CDR3 spells CASSSDRGEYQPQHF. CDR3 sequence (DNA): TGTGCCAGTAGTTCGGACAGGGGAGAATATCAGCCCCAGCATTTT.

This chain joins TRBV7-9 and TRBJ1-1; 7 bases align to TRBD1. This CDR3 has 13 amino acids. Germline V gives CDR1 SEHNR, CDR2 FQNEAQ (reference sequence). V trimming: 8 bases; J trimming: 0 bases; junction bases outside the gene matches: 3. This CDR3 is CASEDRLNTEAFF. CDR3 coding DNA: TGTGCCAGCGAGGACAGGCTGAACACTGAAGCTTTCTTT.

The chain has TRBV10-2 and TRBJ2-1; D possibly corresponds to TRBD1 (7 bases). The CDR3 sequence is 15 residues long. The germline CDR1 and CDR2 sequences are WSHSY and SAAADI. With 7 bases removed from V and 6 bases from J, the gap between germline ends came to 19 bases. The CDR3 nucleotides are TGCGCCAGCAAGCCAACAGGGGTGGAGGGCAATGAGCAGTTCTTC. It is translated as CASKPTGVEGNEQFF.

The chain is built from TRBV27 and TRBJ1-2, with 7 bases aligning to TRBD1. V gave up 6 bases and J gave up 9 bases; unmatched junction bases: 19. Germline V lookup: CDR1 MNHEY, CDR2 SMNVEV (reference sequence). The CDR3 is made up of 16 amino acids. This CDR3 reads CASSPVISTGRVSYTF. The CDR3 bases are TGTGCCAGCAGCCCGGTCATTTCGACAGGGCGAGTCAGCTACACCTTC.

This clone was found a few times. The CDR3 is CASKGQGLYNEQFF. CDR3 in DNA: TGTGCCAGCAAAGGACAGGGGCTCTACAATGAGCAGTTCTTC. V is TRBV2 and J is TRBJ2-1; TRBD1 matches at 9 bases. The V gene end was trimmed by 7 bases and the J gene end by 3 bases; junction bases not matched to a gene: 4. CDR3 size: 14 residues. In germline, CDR1 is SNHLY, CDR2 FYNNEI.

The CDR3 is CASSLEGGPYNEQFF. CDR3 nucleotides: TGTGCCAGCAGCTTAGAGGGGGGGCCTTACAATGAGCAGTTCTTC. The gene calls are TRBV7-2 and TRBJ2-1; tentatively, D is TRBD2 (7 bases). Germline assignment: CDR1 SGHTA and CDR2 FQGNSA. The CDR3 runs 15 residues. The V gene lost 1 base and the J gene lost 4 bases, with 11 bases spanning the gap.

CDR3 nucleotide sequence: TGTGCCAGCAGTTTTAGGGTCCCGGGCGGGCCCTACAATGAGCAGTTCTTC. Protein: CASSFRVPGGPYNEQFF. The rearrangement uses TRBV27 and TRBJ2-1; D is perhaps TRBD2 (5 bases). The germline gives CDR1 MNHEY, CDR2 SMNVEV (reference sequence). V was trimmed by 3 bases and J by 2 bases, leaving 17 bases between them. This CDR3 is 17 amino acids long.

This chain uses TRBV5-1 with TRBJ1-2; TRBD1 might be the D (6 bases). V lost 4 bases and J lost 6, with 16 bases in between. Germline V gives CDR1 SGHRS, CDR2 YFSETQ. This CDR3 region has 14 residues. CDR3 in amino acids: CASSLGQLRDGYTF. DNA of the CDR3: TGCGCCAGCAGCCTAGGACAGTTACGTGATGGCTACACCTTC.

This clone was detected once. The CDR3 bases are TGTGCCAGCGGGAACGGGGGGCGAGAGACCCAGTACTTC. This codes for CASGNGGRETQYF. V is TRBV7-9 and J is TRBJ2-5, with TRBD2 as a possible D gene (7 bases). The germline V gene encodes CDR1 SEHNR and CDR2 FQNEAQ (reference sequence). The CDR3 consists of 13 residues. With 8 bases removed from V and 4 bases from J, the gap between germline ends came to 14 bases.

This sequence joins TRBV19 and TRBJ1-5, with 10 bases matching TRBD1. Trimming cost V 8 bases and J 1 base; bases outside gene matches: 11. Germline V gene data show CDR1 as LNHDA and CDR2 as SQIVND (reference sequence). The CDR3 has 17 amino acids. In DNA form, the CDR3 reads TGTGCCAGTTCCGGGACAGGGGTGTTTTGGAGCAATCAGCCCCAGCATTTT. This sequence encodes CASSGTGVFWSNQPQHF. The whole variable domain, remainder taken from reference TRBV19 and TRBJ1-5, is DGGITQSPKYLFRKEGQNVTLSCEQNLNHDAMYWYRQDPGQGLRLIYYSQIVNDFQKGDIAEGYSVSREKKESFPLTVTSAQKNPTAFYLCASSGTGVFWSNQPQHFGDGTRLSIL.

The genes are TRBV11-3 and TRBJ2-2; 7 bases match TRBD2. The germline V gene has CDR1 SGHNT and CDR2 YENEEA. After removal of 3 bases from V and 6 bases from J, the junction contained 4 bases not matched to a gene. The CDR3 length is 14 residues. The CDR3 region is CASSFASGAGELFF. The CDR3, as DNA: TGTGCCAGCAGCTTCGCGAGCGGGGCCGGGGAGCTGTTTTTT.

CDR3 loop: CASRYQGGAYNSPLHF. The DNA for the CDR3 is TGTGCCAGCAGGTATCAAGGAGGGGCTTATAATTCACCCCTCCACTTT. The J gene is TRBJ1-6, the V gene TRBV7-2, with D perhaps matching TRBD1 (5 bases). The V end lost 6 bases, the J end lost 4 bases, and 16 bases lay between the germline ends. CDR3 length: 16 residues. The germline gives CDR1 SGHTA, CDR2 FQGNSA.

This chain joins TRBV5-1 and TRBJ1-2; D call uncertain. The CDR3 is 13 residues long. The V end lost 0 bases, the J end lost 4 bases, and 7 bases lay between the germline ends. Looked up from germline, CDR1 is SGHRS and CDR2 is YFSETQ. The CDR3 sequence is CASSLEHPYGYTF. CDR3 DNA: TGCGCCAGCAGCTTGGAGCACCCCTATGGCTACACCTTC.

The rearrangement links TRBV20-1 to TRBJ2-5; tentative D call: TRBD2 (5 bases). This CDR3 contains 11 residues. Germline values: CDR1 DFQATT, CDR2 SNEGSKA (reference sequence). V lost 7 bases and J lost 3, with 9 bases in between. The CDR3: CSVERKETQYF. The DNA of the CDR3 is TGCAGTGTCGAGCGGAAAGAGACCCAGTACTTC.

The J gene is TRBJ2-2, the V gene TRBV2; no definite D call. The CDR3 extends over 13 amino acids. V lost 6 bases and J lost 0, with 5 bases in between. The V gene's germline CDR1 is SNHLY and CDR2 FYNNEI. The CDR3 nucleotides read TGTGCCAGCAGCGCTACGAACACCGGGGAGCTGTTTTTT. The encoded protein is CASSATNTGELFF.

The rearrangement uses TRBV5-8 and TRBJ1-5, with D perhaps matching TRBD1 (5 bases). CDR1 and CDR2 from the germline V gene are SGHTS and YDEGEE. The CDR3 is 16 residues long. Trimming took 2 bases from V and 4 from J, leaving 16 bases between them. The CDR3 reads CASSFFDSGGNQPQHF. The CDR3 bases are TGTGCCAGCAGCTTTTTCGACAGCGGGGGAAATCAGCCCCAGCATTTT.

The rearrangement uses TRBV24-1 and TRBJ2-1; D gene ambiguous. The CDR3 is made up of 14 amino acids. The V and J ends lost 4 bases and 5 bases respectively, with 11 bases between them. Germline assignment: CDR1 KGHDR and CDR2 SFDVKD. This chain's CDR3 is CATSDPSTNNEQFF. CDR3 sequence (DNA): TGTGCCACCAGTGACCCCTCAACTAACAATGAGCAGTTCTTC.

The rearrangement links TRBV5-4 to TRBJ1-2, with 10 bases matching TRBD1. The CDR3 spans 13 residues. Germline CDR1 reads SGHNT; CDR2 reads YYREEE (reference sequence). The J segment lost 6 bases and the V segment lost 4 bases, leaving 3 bases of the junction unmatched. The CDR3 bases are TGTGCCAGCAGCCCTGACAGGGGGCATGGCTACACCTTC. Its translation: CASSPDRGHGYTF.

The V call is TRBV7-8, the J call TRBJ2-2; 7 bases agree with TRBD2. The CDR3 contains 15 residues. Germline V gene sequence: CDR1 SGHVS, CDR2 FQNEAQ. Germline trimming cut 5 bases from V and 6 bases from J; bases unmatched to any gene: 9. Here the CDR3 reads CASSATRTSAGELFF. CDR3 DNA: TGTGCCAGCAGCGCAACTCGAACTAGCGCCGGGGAGCTGTTTTTT. The full variable domain, in which reference TRBV7-8 and TRBJ2-2 provide the parts outside the CDR3, is GAGVSQSPRYKVAKRGQDVALRCDPISGHVSLFWYQQALGQGPEFLTYFQNEAQLDKSGLPSDRFFAERPEGSVSTLKIQRTQQEDSAVYLCASSATRTSAGELFFGEGSRLTVL.

V and J are TRBV19 and TRBJ1-1; TRBD1 matches at 9 bases. The CDR3 has 15 residues. Germline assignment: CDR1 LNHDA and CDR2 SQIVND (reference sequence). V lost 6 bases, J lost 3 bases, and 8 bases stayed unmatched. In nucleotides, the CDR3 is TGTGCCAGTAGCGCCCCGGGACAGGGACACACTGAAGCTTTCTTT. Its protein is CASSAPGQGHTEAFF.

The rearrangement joins TRBV27 to TRBJ2-1, with 12 bases identical to TRBD1. Per germline, CDR1 MNHEY and CDR2 SMNVEV (reference sequence). V shed 9 bases and J 8 bases; nucleotides not matched to a gene: 8. The CDR3 is 14 residues long. This chain's CDR3 is CASTTRDRGHEQFF. Here the CDR3 DNA reads TGTGCCAGTACGACTCGGGACAGGGGGCATGAGCAGTTCTTC.

The V gene is TRBV5-4, the J gene TRBJ2-4, with a possible D match to TRBD2 (6 bases). The CDR3 contains 14 residues. Trimming removed 8 bases from V and 1 base from J, with 13 bases in between. Germline lookup yields CDR1 SGHNT and CDR2 YYREEE (reference sequence). The CDR3 DNA follows: TGTGCCAGACGGAGGGGTGAGGCCAAAAACATTCAGTACTTC. Its translation: CARRRGEAKNIQYF.

This clone was seen a single time. DNA of the CDR3: TGTGCCAGCAGCCCATCAACCGGGACAGAAAAACCCTATGGCTACACCTTC. Protein sequence: CASSPSTGTEKPYGYTF. The genes are TRBV7-9 and TRBJ1-2; TRBD1 aligns across 7 bases. V dropped 5 bases and J dropped 4; count of bases not matched to a gene: 16. Per the germline V gene, CDR1 is SEHNR and CDR2 is FQNEAQ (reference sequence). This CDR3 contains 17 residues.